This T cell receptor beta chain was identified during a study of blood T cell repertoires in COVID-19 (TCRdb year 2020). Regarding the research as a whole: For ImmuneRACE Cohort 3, a participant was defined as recovered based on two consecutive negative NP/OP PCR tests, clearance by a healthcare professional, or resolution of symptoms. Collaborator samples came from the United States, Italy and Spain and covered acute and convalescent phases of COVID-19. The prospective study material was composed of cDNA or gDNA derived from T cells, B-cell-depleted T cells, or PBMCs. Deeply sampled blood TCRbeta repertoires from subjects exposed to, actively infected with, or recovered from COVID-19 were included in the dataset. A freely available public database, intended as a resource for researchers studying the immune response to SARS-CoV-2, is where the repertoires were released. The samples were drawn from two sources: the first 160 participants of the ongoing ImmuneRACE study, and 1,200 or so subjects contributed by 6 global collaborators. Nearly every sample came with metadata listing a de-identified subject ID, COVID-19 status, age in years and sex. Where available, HLA class I and class II types were taken from metadata supplied by the sample provider and were not determined by assay-based typing. Summary of the overall study and its limitations: The amount of clinical and demographic metadata varied by source and participant and was provided uncurated.

The immunoSEQ Assay, a bias-controlled multiplex PCR, was used to amplify TCRbeta CDR3 regions from genomic DNA. The paper's data handling went like this. The number of nucleated cells in each sample was estimated from the amplification of reference gene primers within the assay. To quantify the absolute abundance of each unique TCRbeta CDR3 rearrangement, sequence reads were collapsed and filtered. For each sample, productive Simpson clonality was calculated by taking the square root of Simpson's diversity index across productive rearrangements. TCRdb took over this immuneACCESS table, retaining in-frame rearrangements with V and J assigned. Such tables are incomplete; in checked studies, under half of the missing clones stem from an unresolved V gene, and the remainder is unexplained. V, J and clone size reflect that table, while D and trimming were determined from the DNA. For this sample the table gives about 150,000 clones, of which roughly 78% were detected only once. The ten biggest clones cover 15% to 20% of the sample.

Measured from the cysteine to the phenylalanine, the CDR3 is 14 residues long. Only the CDR3 part of the read is kept: 42 bases, read in frame from the first base. CDR1 SGHRS and CDR2 YFSETQ are derived from the germline V gene. The germline V end is reduced by 4 bases and the J end by 1 base; junction bases left unmatched: 4. This clone was counted only a few times. Its antigen is unknown. No base-level quality is on record; no much larger clone is a single base apart. Participants in the prospective study were enrolled through a virtual design, were aged roughly 18 to 90 years, and lived in about 25 United States geographic areas. To assign participants to cohorts, the prospective study relied on clinical history that participants themselves reported in a screening survey and a study questionnaire. In the prospective study, whole blood, serum and a nasopharyngeal or oropharyngeal swab were collected from each participant by mobile phlebotomists. Over an approximately 2-month period, participants in the prospective study had the option of providing additional blood draws and questionnaires. Prospective study blood samples were shipped either frozen or at room temperature before DNA extraction.

This sequence was found in a woman aged 70-85 years in a cohort exposed to, infected with or recovered from COVID-19 (not recorded which). The sample taken for sequencing was PBMCs or T cells enriched from blood (not recorded which). The chain is encoded by TRBV5-1 joined to TRBJ2-5, with 7 bases in between that match TRBD1. The bases are TGCGCCAGCAGCGTGACAGGGTTCCAAGAGACCCAGTACTTC. It codes for CASSVTGFQETQYF.